Shown below are 28 T cell receptor beta chains from a single sample sequenced in a study of response to subunit inactivated influenza vaccine. TCRdb reprocessed the RT-PCR reads with MiXCR, giving one entry per CDR3 protein. The table lists hundreds of thousands of distinct CDR3 sequences, over 11% of them singletons. The sample consisted of PBMCs from blood, taken approximately 15 days before vaccination. These receptors originate from a man aged 50 to 59 who received an inactivated influenza vaccine.

This clonotype was found a few times. The chain links TRBV28 to TRBJ2-5; 10 nucleotides match TRBD2. The CDR3 extends over 15 amino acids. J was trimmed by 1 base and V by 4 bases; bases with no gene match: 3. Germline V gene data show CDR1 as MDHEN and CDR2 as SYDVKM. CDR3 sequence: CASSWTSGVQETQYF. In DNA form, the CDR3 reads TGTGCCAGCAGTTGGACTAGCGGAGTCCAAGAGACCCAGTACTTC.

This clonotype was counted many times. The V gene is TRBV12-3 or TRBV12-4, the J gene TRBJ2-3; D perhaps matches TRBD1 (6 bases). Trimming took 5 bases from V and 0 from J, leaving 9 bases between them. The CDR3 is 14 residues long. This chain's CDR3 is CASSQQGSTDTQYF. DNA for the CDR3: TGTGCCAGCAGTCAACAGGGTAGCACAGATACGCAGTATTTT.

The rearrangement joins TRBV5-1 to TRBJ2-5; 11 bases agree with TRBD2. The CDR3 is made up of 16 amino acids. CDR1 and CDR2 (germline): SGHRS, YFSETQ. The ends lost 0 bases at V and 2 bases at J; junction bases unmatched: 3. The CDR3 sequence is CASSLGPSGGQETQYF. The CDR3 DNA sequence: TGCGCCAGCAGCTTGGGTCCTAGCGGGGGGCAAGAGACCCAGTACTTC.

The table lists this clonotype with a few counts. The chain combines TRBV9 with TRBJ2-1; D is perhaps TRBD2 (5 bases). Per germline, CDR1 SGDLS and CDR2 YYNGEE. This CDR3 spans 14 amino acids. The V end lost 0 bases, the J end lost 5 bases, and 9 bases lay between the germline ends. The CDR3 DNA reads as TGTGCCAGCAGCGTAGGAGGGAACGACAATGAGCAGTTCTTC. Protein sequence: CASSVGGNDNEQFF.

In its sample, this clonotype was seen many times. This sequence joins TRBV2 and TRBJ2-1, with 11 bases aligning to TRBD2. Germline V gene sequence: CDR1 SNHLY, CDR2 FYNNEI. V lost 6 bases, J lost 6 bases, and 7 bases stayed unmatched. There are 15 residues in the CDR3. The CDR3 coding sequence is TGTGCCAGCAGGATACTAGCGGGGGTTCTCAATGAGCAGTTCTTC. This codes for CASRILAGVLNEQFF.

This clonotype was seen ten or more times. This chain joins TRBV4-2 and TRBJ2-5, with D tentatively TRBD1 or TRBD2 (5 bases each). The V and J ends lost 0 bases and 4 bases respectively, with 21 bases between them. The germline V gene has CDR1 LGHNA and CDR2 YNFKEQ. The CDR3 consists of 18 residues. The CDR3 nucleotides are TGTGCCAGCAGCCAAGAAATCTTCAGCTCAACTGGGGGAGAGACCCAGTACTTC. Its translation is CASSQEIFSSTGGETQYF.

V and J are TRBV27 and TRBJ2-7, with 9 bases that match TRBD1. Germline trimming cut 5 bases from V and 6 bases from J; bases unmatched to any gene: 8. Germline assignment: CDR1 MNHEY and CDR2 SMNVEV (reference sequence). The CDR3 spans 14 residues. CDR3 amino acids: CASSPGQGTVEQYF. DNA of the CDR3: TGTGCCAGCAGTCCGGGACAGGGAACCGTCGAGCAGTACTTC.

This clonotype was counted between two and nine times. This chain connects TRBV6-1 to TRBJ1-5, with 8 bases lining up with TRBD1. The ends lost 4 bases at V and 5 bases at J; junction bases unmatched: 1. The CDR3 has 13 amino acids. Germline CDR1 is MNHNS and CDR2 is SASEGT. In nucleotides, the CDR3 is TGTGCCAGCAGTGTACAGGGGGATCAGCCCCAGCATTTT. Residues: CASSVQGDQPQHF.

The rearrangement joins TRBV20-1 to TRBJ2-5, with TRBD2 matching 14 bases. Germline V lookup: CDR1 DFQATT, CDR2 SNEGSKA (reference sequence). The V and J ends lost 3 bases and 4 bases, in that order; junction bases with no gene match: 4. This CDR3 spans 15 amino acids. CDR3 in amino acids: CSASGTSGSGETQYF. Written as DNA, the CDR3 is TGCAGTGCTAGTGGGACTAGCGGGAGTGGAGAGACCCAGTACTTC.

This clonotype was detected many times. The chain recombines TRBV12-3 or TRBV12-4 with TRBJ2-7; D tentatively reads TRBD1 or TRBD2 (5 bases each). The ends were cut back, 6 bases at V and 0 bases at J, with 9 bases in the middle. This CDR3 comprises 13 residues. The CDR3 spells CASSRDASYEQYF. The CDR3, as DNA: TGTGCCAGCAGCCGGGACGCCTCCTACGAGCAGTACTTC.

The chain recombines TRBV7-8 with TRBJ2-7, with unresolved D. Per the germline V gene, CDR1 is SGHVS and CDR2 is FQNEAQ. The CDR3 has 14 amino acids. Deletions cut 4 bases from V and 7 bases from J, with 17 bases between. CDR3 DNA: TGTGCCAGCAGCTCTTGGGTTTTAGGAGAAGAGCAGTACTTC. This sequence encodes CASSSWVLGEEQYF.

This clonotype was seen a handful of times. The chain is built from TRBV7-2 and TRBJ1-4; no reliable D call. Trimming pared 1 base from V and 7 bases from J, leaving 13 bases between. The germline CDR1 and CDR2 sequences are SGHTA and FQGNSA. The CDR3 loop spans 15 amino acids. This CDR3 is CASSLGKGSIEKLFF. The DNA for the CDR3 is TGTGCCAGCAGCTTAGGGAAAGGGTCCATTGAAAAACTGTTTTTT.

This clonotype has a handful of counts. Here the CDR3 DNA reads TGCGCCAGCAGCCGAATACTGTCTGGGGCCAACGTCCTGACTTTC. This gives the protein CASSRILSGANVLTF. The V call is TRBV4-3, the J call TRBJ2-6; D unclear. This CDR3 is built from 15 residues. The V end was cut by 4 bases, the J end by 1 base, with 8 bases between. The V gene's germline CDR1 is LGHNA and CDR2 YSLEER.

The chain has TRBV19 and TRBJ2-1; maybe TRBD2 (6 bases). The germline gives CDR1 LNHDA, CDR2 SQIVND (reference sequence). The CDR3 has 15 amino acids. V shed 3 bases and J shed 4 bases, with 13 bases lying between them. The CDR3 DNA sequence: TGTGCCAGTAGTATGGGACTTAACCCATACAATGAGCAGTTCTTC. It encodes CASSMGLNPYNEQFF.

This clonotype has more than one count but fewer than ten. This chain connects TRBV5-5 to TRBJ2-5; possible D gene TRBD2, 5 bases. CDR3 length equals 14 residues. The V and J ends lost 3 bases and 0 bases respectively, with 9 bases between them. Germline-derived CDR1 and CDR2 are SGHKS and YYEKEE (reference sequence). In nucleotides, the CDR3 is TGTGCCAGCAGCTACCTGACTAACCAAGAGACCCAGTACTTC. As protein: CASSYLTNQETQYF. The variable domain in full, completed from reference TRBV5-5 and TRBJ2-5, reads DAGVTQSPTHLIKTRGQQVTLRCSPISGHKSVSWYQQVLGQGPQFIFQYYEKEERGRGNFPDRFSARQFPNYSSELNVNALLLGDSALYLCASSYLTNQETQYFGPGTRLLVL.

This clonotype was recorded at least ten times. The genes are TRBV5-1 and TRBJ2-3, with 9 positions matching TRBD1. The CDR3 length is 15 residues. Germline CDR1 reads SGHRS; CDR2 reads YFSETQ. Unmatched junction bases numbered 2, after V lost 3 bases and J lost 0 bases. Here the CDR3 reads CASSYGTGSTDTQYF. CDR3 DNA sequence: TGCGCCAGCAGCTACGGGACAGGGAGCACAGATACGCAGTATTTT. Complete variable domain (other parts from reference TRBV5-1 and TRBJ2-3): KAGVTQTPRYLIKTRGQQVTLSCSPISGHRSVSWYQQTPGQGLQFLFEYFSETQRNKGNFPGRFSGRQFSNSRSEMNVSTLELGDSALYLCASSYGTGSTDTQYFGPGTRLTVL.

This clonotype was seen ten or more times. The genes are TRBV12-3 or TRBV12-4 and TRBJ2-5; no firm D call. The CDR3 covers 12 residues. The V and J ends lost 4 bases and 5 bases respectively, with 8 bases between them. CDR3 nucleotide sequence: TGTGCCAGCAGTTCGGACCGGGAGACCCAGTACTTC. It encodes CASSSDRETQYF.

This clonotype was observed a few times. The V gene is TRBV11-2, the J gene TRBJ2-2; 10 bases agree with TRBD2. This CDR3 has 18 amino acids. Germline values: CDR1 SGHAT, CDR2 FQNNGV. V gave up 3 bases and J gave up 2 bases; unmatched junction bases: 9. CDR3 in DNA: TGTGCCAGCAGCTTCGGTCGGAGCGGGAGGGGTAACACCGGGGAGCTGTTTTTT. As protein: CASSFGRSGRGNTGELFF.

The table lists this clonotype with many counts. Germline and junction disagree at one end, which may indicate a read error. V gene TRBV5-1 combines with J gene TRBJ2-1; no reliable D call. CDR1 is SGHRS and CDR2 is YFSETQ in the germline V gene. CDR3 size: 12 residues. The CDR3 sequence: CASSLLYNEQFF. In nucleotides, the CDR3 is TGTGCCAGCAGCTTACTATACAATGAGCAGTTCTTC.

About this clonotype: A clone one base away is much larger, so this may be a read error. The CDR3 nucleotides read TGTGCCGGCAGCCTTAGCGGGAGAGGGAGAGATACGCAGTATTTT. Translating it yields CAGSLSGRGRDTQYF. The chain combines TRBV9 with TRBJ2-3; 9 nucleotides agree with TRBD2. Germline lookup yields CDR1 SGDLS and CDR2 YYNGEE. The CDR3 extends over 15 amino acids.

This clonotype was found many times. This chain connects TRBV28 to TRBJ2-3; 9 bases align to TRBD1. Germline V gene lookup returns CDR1 MDHEN and CDR2 SYDVKM. This CDR3 is built from 15 residues. J was trimmed by 3 bases and V by 4 bases; bases with no gene match: 5. The CDR3 nucleotides are TGTGCCAGCAGTTCCCCCGGGACAGGGACAGATACGCAGTATTTT. Residues: CASSSPGTGTDTQYF.

This clonotype has a handful of counts. V is TRBV7-2 and J is TRBJ2-7; 9 bases map to TRBD1. The CDR3 totals 14 residues. V shed 4 bases, J shed 9 bases, and the junction held 10 bases outside the gene matches. Germline lookup yields CDR1 SGHTA and CDR2 FQGNSA. CDR3 sequence: CASSSPATGGGQYF. In nucleotides, the CDR3 is TGTGCCAGCAGCTCCCCGGCTACAGGGGGCGGGCAGTACTTC.

The V and J genes are TRBV5-8 and TRBJ2-7, with 9 bases matching TRBD1. V lost 4 bases to trimming and J lost 5 bases; unmatched junction nucleotides: 10. Germline V gene sequence: CDR1 SGHTS, CDR2 YDEGEE. The CDR3 extends over 15 amino acids. The CDR3: CASSNRGQIRNEQYF. CDR3 in DNA: TGTGCCAGCAGCAACAGGGGGCAAATTAGAAACGAGCAGTACTTC.

The V gene is TRBV11-2, the J gene TRBJ2-7, with TRBD1 matching over 11 bases. The CDR3 contains 16 residues. With V trimmed by 4 bases and J by 1 base, 6 bases remained unmatched. Looked up from germline, CDR1 is SGHAT and CDR2 is FQNNGV. The CDR3 protein is CASSSIRDRGSYEQYF. DNA for the CDR3: TGTGCCAGCAGCTCAATCCGGGACAGGGGGTCCTACGAGCAGTACTTC. Supplemented by reference TRBV11-2 and TRBJ2-7, the full variable domain reads EAGVAQSPRYKIIEKRQSVAFWCNPISGHATLYWYQQILGQGPKLLIQFQNNGVVDDSQLPKDRFSAERLKGVDSTLKIQPAKLEDSAVYLCASSSIRDRGSYEQYFGPGTRLTVT.

This clonotype has more than one count but fewer than ten. The chain links TRBV6-2 or TRBV6-3 to TRBJ2-3; D is unresolved. The CDR3 consists of 16 residues. The germline gives CDR1 MNHEY, CDR2 SVGEGT. The V gene lost 7 bases and the J gene lost 1 base, with 18 bases spanning the gap. The CDR3 DNA follows: TGTGCCAGCAACCTCCCGGGTCGGCTCGGCACAGATACGCAGTATTTT. Its translation is CASNLPGRLGTDTQYF.

In its sample, this clonotype was seen a few times. V gene TRBV11-2 combines with J gene TRBJ2-3, with D perhaps TRBD1 or TRBD2 (5 bases each). This CDR3 is built from 15 residues. Looked up from germline, CDR1 is SGHAT and CDR2 is FQNNGV. The V gene lost 5 bases and the J gene lost 2 bases, with 14 bases spanning the gap. The CDR3 region is CASSVGGIDTDTQYF. CDR3 coding DNA: TGTGCCAGCAGCGTTGGGGGAATAGACACAGATACGCAGTATTTT.

The rearrangement links TRBV7-6 to TRBJ2-7; possibly TRBD1 for D (5 bases). Germline CDR1 is SGHVS and CDR2 is FNYEAQ. This CDR3 has 13 amino acids. V lost 0 bases and J 6 bases, leaving 9 bases between the germline ends. The CDR3 region is CASSLAQGPEQYF. The CDR3 bases are TGTGCCAGCAGCTTAGCGCAGGGCCCCGAGCAGTACTTC.

This clonotype was picked up a small number of times. This chain links TRBV5-1 with TRBJ2-5, with 11 bases fitting TRBD2. The CDR3 loop spans 17 amino acids. V lost 0 bases and J lost 5; bases outside the gene matches: 9. Germline lookup yields CDR1 SGHRS and CDR2 YFSETQ. The CDR3 reads CASSLELAGVGWETQYF. The CDR3 coding sequence is TGCGCCAGCAGCTTGGAACTAGCGGGAGTCGGTTGGGAGACCCAGTACTTC.